A single sample gave rise to the 31 T cell receptor beta chains below, sequenced in a study of T cells in Graves' hyperthyroidism and ophthalmopathy (dated by TCRdb to about 2019). The library was built by means of multiplex PCR. The instrument given in TCRdb is Illumina HiSeq 2000. TCR beta CDR3 regions were amplified from RNA transcripts. A first-round RT-PCR of the TCR CDR3 used the HTBI primer set with the Qiagen OneStep RT-PCR kit. The raw public reads went through TCRdb reprocessing: fastp at Q25, MiXCR clone calling, in-frame beta chains kept. Identical CDR3 proteins give one entry, which carries the most common genes and DNA. The sample table records 450,000 to 600,000 distinct CDR3 sequences; roughly 15% of these occur just once. The ten top clones hold more than 11% of the sample. Source material: blood. The receptors were sampled from a woman aged 40 to 50 with Graves' hyperthyroidism.

This clonotype has ten or more counts. CDR3 in amino acids: CASSPPAEVNNEQFF. The CDR3 nucleotides read TGTGCCAGCTCACCACCGGCAGAAGTAAACAATGAGCAGTTCTTC. This chain uses TRBV18 with TRBJ2-1; D not certain. The CDR3 is 15 residues long. Germline V CDR1 and CDR2: KGHSH, LQKENI. V lost 0 bases and J lost 5, with 11 bases in between.

A few counts support this clonotype. The chain recombines TRBV12-3 or TRBV12-4 with TRBJ1-6, with 9 nucleotides matching TRBD1. V gave up 9 bases and J gave up 7 bases; unmatched junction bases: 4. This CDR3 comprises 13 residues. The CDR3 sequence is CASQQGANSPLHF. CDR3 nucleotides: TGTGCCAGTCAACAGGGGGCGAATTCACCCCTCCACTTT.

The chain carries TRBV19 and TRBJ1-2; D is possibly TRBD1 (6 bases). The V and J ends lost 3 bases and 4 bases respectively, with 9 bases between them. Germline assignment: CDR1 LNHDA and CDR2 SQIVND (reference sequence). CDR3 length: 13 amino acids. Here the CDR3 DNA reads TGTGCCAGTAGTATCCAGGACAGCTATGGCTACACCTTC. Encoded protein: CASSIQDSYGYTF.

As to this clonotype: A single base separates this from a much larger clone, so it may be a read error. Here the CDR3 omits its conserved ending phenylalanine or tryptophan, so a read error is the likely source. This chain uses TRBV20-1 with TRBJ2-2; D remains ambiguous. The V end lost 3 bases, the J end lost 5 bases, and 10 bases lay between the germline ends. The CDR3 loop spans 13 amino acids. Germline CDR1 is DFQATT and CDR2 is SNEGSKA (reference sequence). For the CDR3, the DNA is TGCAGTGCTAGGAACCCCGGGACCGGGGAGCTGTTTTTA. It yields the protein CSARNPGTGELFL.

The chain uses TRBV7-9 and TRBJ1-5; maybe TRBD1 (6 bases). Per the germline V gene, CDR1 is SEHNR and CDR2 is FQNEAQ (reference sequence). V lost 5 bases and J lost 2, with 13 bases in between. The CDR3 totals 15 residues. This CDR3 is CASSESGDGNQPQHF. The CDR3 bases are TGTGCCAGCAGCGAATCAGGGGACGGCAATCAGCCCCAGCATTTT.

This clonotype showed up just a few times. The gene calls are TRBV6-1 and TRBJ1-5; 11 bases map to TRBD1. The V segment lost 4 bases and the J segment 6 bases; nucleotides outside the gene matches: 8. CDR3 length: 16 amino acids. Germline V gene data show CDR1 as MNHNS and CDR2 as SASEGT. CDR3 region: CASSGIGTGGIQPQHF. The CDR3 DNA follows: TGTGCCAGCAGTGGGATAGGGACAGGGGGGATTCAGCCCCAGCATTTT.

This clonotype was counted ten times or more. The J gene is TRBJ2-6, the V gene TRBV19; D assignment may be TRBD1 or TRBD2 (7 bases each). V lost 5 bases and J lost 0, with 20 bases in between. CDR1 is LNHDA and CDR2 is SQIVND in the germline V gene (reference sequence). This CDR3 has 19 amino acids. The CDR3 protein is CASSSAGQPTFSGANVLTF. In DNA, the CDR3 is TGTGCCAGTAGTTCAGCGGGACAGCCGACCTTCTCTGGGGCCAACGTCCTGACTTTC.

This clonotype was counted at least ten times. This CDR3 is CASSLRTPGTGDNEQFF. The DNA for the CDR3 is TGTGCCAGCAGCTTAAGGACTCCCGGGACAGGCGACAATGAGCAGTTCTTC. The J gene is TRBJ2-1, the V gene TRBV7-6; 8 nucleotides match TRBD1. The CDR3 totals 17 residues. CDR1 is SGHVS, CDR2 FNYEAQ, per germline. V lost 2 bases and J lost 5; bases outside the gene matches: 11.

This clonotype was detected many times. V and J are TRBV5-1 and TRBJ1-1; 7 bases align to TRBD1. The CDR3 is made up of 12 amino acids. Unmatched junction bases numbered 5, after V lost 4 bases and J lost 8 bases. The germline CDR1 and CDR2 sequences are SGHRS and YFSETQ. CDR3 amino acids: CASSSTGVEAFF. The DNA of the CDR3 is TGCGCCAGCAGCAGCACAGGGGTCGAAGCTTTCTTT.

This clonotype has at least ten counts. The chain is built from TRBV11-3 and TRBJ2-1; D is possibly TRBD1 (6 bases). Trimming took off 4 bases at V and 10 bases at J, with 20 bases between the two ends. Germline V gene data show CDR1 as SGHNT and CDR2 as YENEEA. The CDR3 has 15 residues. The CDR3 reads CASSSGVGPGGEQFF. The CDR3 coding sequence is TGTGCCAGCAGCTCAGGGGTCGGACCCGGCGGGGAGCAGTTCTTC. The full variable domain, in which reference TRBV11-3 and TRBJ2-1 provide the parts outside the CDR3, is EAGVVQSPRYKIIEKKQPVAFWCNPISGHNTLYWYLQNLGQGPELLIRYENEEAVDDSQLPKDRFSAERLKGVDSTLKIQPAELGDSAVYLCASSSGVGPGGEQFFGPGTRLTVL.

This clonotype was recorded once. The chain links TRBV6-9 to TRBJ2-7; tentatively, D is TRBD1 (6 bases). Per the germline V gene, CDR1 is MNHGY and CDR2 is SVAAGI. CDR3 length equals 14 residues. V was clipped by 3 bases and J by 6 bases, with 15 bases between them. Written as DNA, the CDR3 is TGTGCCAGCAGTTACGAGTGGGCAGGGGTCGAGCAGTACTTC. Its translation is CASSYEWAGVEQYF.

The V gene is TRBV19, the J gene TRBJ2-1; TRBD1 or TRBD2 may be the D gene (5 bases each). V was trimmed by 1 base and J by 8 bases, leaving 15 bases between them. Germline values: CDR1 LNHDA, CDR2 SQIVND (reference sequence). The CDR3 sequence is 15 residues long. CDR3 residues: CASSIVGVVKDEQFF. Written as DNA, the CDR3 is TGTGCCAGTAGTATAGTGGGGGTTGTCAAGGATGAGCAGTTCTTC.

This clonotype was seen at least ten times. This rearrangement joins TRBV6-1 to TRBJ2-7, with 15 positions matching TRBD2. Germline V gene lookup returns CDR1 MNHNS and CDR2 SASEGT. V dropped 5 bases and J dropped 3; count of bases not matched to a gene: 5. The CDR3 sequence is 16 residues long. The CDR3 loop is CASSPGLAGGGYEQYF. In DNA, the CDR3 is TGTGCCAGCAGTCCGGGACTAGCGGGAGGAGGCTACGAGCAGTACTTC.

There are many counts of this clonotype. The chain couples TRBV2 to TRBJ2-1; 10 bases map to TRBD2. Trimming took 9 bases from V and 7 from J; bases not matched to a gene: 6. The CDR3 runs 13 residues. Germline-derived CDR1 and CDR2 are SNHLY and FYNNEI. The CDR3 reads CASKREGNNEQFF. The CDR3 nucleotides read TGTGCCAGTAAGCGGGAGGGGAATAATGAGCAGTTCTTC. Together with reference TRBV2 and TRBJ2-1, the CDR3 gives the full variable domain: EPEVTQTPSHQVTQMGQEVILRCVPISNHLYFYWYRQILGQKVEFLVSFYNNEISEKSEIFDDQFSVERPDGSNFTLKIRSTKLEDSAMYFCASKREGNNEQFFGPGTRLTVL.

A few counts support this clonotype. Its ends do not fully match the called genes, so a read error is possible. The V gene is TRBV18, the J gene TRBJ2-1; D gene unclear. Germline CDR1 is KGHSH and CDR2 is LQKENI. The CDR3 covers 15 residues. Here the CDR3 reads CAGSPAGFPYNEQFF. Written as DNA, the CDR3 is TGTGCCGGCTCACCGGCAGGTTTCCCTTACAATGAGCAGTTCTTC.

The chain is built from TRBV19 and TRBJ2-2; D possibly corresponds to TRBD2 (6 bases). Germline-derived CDR1 and CDR2 are LNHDA and SQIVND (reference sequence). The CDR3 length is 17 residues. The ends were cut back, 5 bases at V and 7 bases at J, with 23 bases in the middle. The CDR3: CASSLLLADFRFGELFF. Written as DNA, the CDR3 is TGTGCCAGTAGTCTGCTATTAGCGGACTTCAGGTTCGGGGAGCTGTTTTTT.

This clonotype was picked up a small number of times. Here the CDR3 reads CSARTLGTEAFF. DNA of the CDR3: TGCAGTGCCCGGACTTTGGGGACTGAAGCTTTCTTT. The gene calls are TRBV20-1 and TRBJ1-1; no clear D gene. The CDR3 extends over 12 amino acids. The germline V and J ends were trimmed by 6 bases and 5 bases, with 13 bases remaining between them. Looked up from germline, CDR1 is DFQATT and CDR2 is SNEGSKA (reference sequence).

This clonotype was counted ten times or more. The CDR3 DNA follows: TGCAGTGCTAGAAAACTAGCGATCCCAAATAGCGGATACCGGGATACGCAGTATTTT. Its protein is CSARKLAIPNSGYRDTQYF. V and J are TRBV20-1 and TRBJ2-3; TRBD2 aligns across 7 bases. Germline assignment: CDR1 DFQATT and CDR2 SNEGSKA (reference sequence). The trim removed 2 bases at V and 6 bases at J, leaving 23 bases unmatched. This CDR3 spans 19 amino acids.

This clonotype was seen ten or more times. The CDR3 DNA reads as TGTGCCAGCCAACATAGCGGTTACGAGCAGTACTTC. It specifies CASQHSGYEQYF. The rearrangement links TRBV28 to TRBJ2-7; tentative D call: TRBD2 (6 bases). Germline-derived CDR1 and CDR2 are MDHEN and SYDVKM. The CDR3 spans 12 residues. The V and J ends lost 8 bases and 4 bases respectively, with 12 bases between them.

The V call is TRBV27, the J call TRBJ2-1; TRBD2 matches at 10 bases. This CDR3 is built from 17 residues. From germline, CDR1 is MNHEY and CDR2 SMNVEV (reference sequence). J gave up 4 bases and V 8 bases, and 14 bases lay outside the gene matches. The CDR3 region has the DNA TGTGCCAGCCGGAGGACTAGCGGAAGGGGGGGGTACAATGAGCAGTTCTTC. Its protein is CASRRTSGRGGYNEQFF.

Here the CDR3 reads CASSRQREGEKLFF. CDR3 DNA: TGTGCCAGCTCTCGTCAACGGGAGGGGGAAAAACTGTTTTTT. The V and J genes are TRBV18 and TRBJ1-4; D might be TRBD1 (5 bases). V lost 6 bases to trimming and J lost 8 bases, with 16 bases between them. Germline V gives CDR1 KGHSH, CDR2 LQKENI. The CDR3 length is 14 residues.

This rearrangement joins TRBV4-1 to TRBJ1-5; no clear D. The germline gives CDR1 MGHRA, CDR2 YSYEKL. Trimming cost V 0 bases and J 2 bases, with 8 bases left between them. The CDR3 totals 15 residues. This CDR3 reads CASSQDWTGNQPQHF. CDR3 bases: TGCGCCAGCAGCCAAGATTGGACGGGCAATCAGCCCCAGCATTTT.

This clonotype was seen at least ten times. The chain joins TRBV3-1 to TRBJ2-1; D unclear. V gave up 6 bases and J gave up 10 bases, with 10 bases separating them. This CDR3 spans 11 amino acids. Germline loops: CDR1 LGHDT, CDR2 YNNKEL (reference sequence). The CDR3 sequence is CASRSTREQFF. Written as DNA, the CDR3 is TGTGCCAGCAGATCTACGAGGGAGCAGTTCTTC.

The rearrangement uses TRBV7-9 and TRBJ2-7; TRBD1 matches 9 bases. Per the germline V gene, CDR1 is SEHNR and CDR2 is FQNEAQ (reference sequence). J gave up 4 bases and V 2 bases, and 6 bases lay outside the gene matches. The CDR3 is made up of 15 amino acids. In DNA form, the CDR3 reads TGTGCCAGCAGCTTATTGCCGGGACAGGGTTACGAGCAGTACTTC. It yields the protein CASSLLPGQGYEQYF. Filled out from reference TRBV7-9 and TRBJ2-7, the complete variable domain reads DTGVSQNPRHKITKRGQNVTFRCDPISEHNRLYWYRQTLGQGPEFLTYFQNEAQLEKSRLLSDRFSAERPKGSFSTLEIQRTEQGDSAMYLCASSLLPGQGYEQYFGPGTRLTVT.

This clonotype has ten or more counts. The chain has TRBV2 and TRBJ1-1; D uncertain. This CDR3 is built from 13 residues. In germline, CDR1 is SNHLY, CDR2 FYNNEI. The V end lost 7 bases, the J end lost 3 bases, and 12 bases lay between the germline ends. CDR3 sequence (DNA): TGTGCCAGCAATCCTTCCCCGGACACTGAAGCTTTCTTT. The encoded protein is CASNPSPDTEAFF.

In this sample, this clonotype turned up a few times. Here the CDR3 DNA reads TGCAGTGCTAGGGATTACGCGAACACCGGGGAGCTGTTTTTT. This encodes CSARDYANTGELFF. This chain connects TRBV20-1 to TRBJ2-2, with D uncertain. Germline V CDR1 and CDR2: DFQATT, SNEGSKA (reference sequence). CDR3 length: 14 residues. The V end lost 3 bases, the J end lost 0 bases, and 8 bases lay between the germline ends.

This clonotype was found many times. V and J are TRBV5-1 and TRBJ2-7; D might be TRBD2 (5 bases). CDR3 length: 14 amino acids. From germline, CDR1 is SGHRS and CDR2 YFSETQ. Deletions cut 0 bases from V and 5 bases from J, with 12 bases between. CDR3 amino acids: CASSLAQRGNEQYF. CDR3 nucleotide sequence: TGCGCCAGCAGCTTGGCTCAACGGGGAAACGAGCAGTACTTC.

J is TRBJ1-3 and V is TRBV24-1, with no clear D. The CDR3 runs 12 residues. V was cut by 9 bases and J by 1 base, with 6 bases left in between. Per the germline V gene, CDR1 is KGHDR and CDR2 is SFDVKD. CDR3 nucleotides: TGTGCCACCTCCGAGTCTGGAAACACCATATATTTT. Protein sequence: CATSESGNTIYF.

In its sample, this clonotype was seen many times. The rearrangement uses TRBV20-1 and TRBJ2-1; 12 nucleotides line up with TRBD2. The V segment lost 5 bases and the J segment 3 bases; nucleotides outside the gene matches: 5. The CDR3 extends over 15 amino acids. CDR1 is DFQATT and CDR2 is SNEGSKA in the germline V gene (reference sequence). CDR3 in amino acids: CSASLAGGSYNEQFF. The CDR3 nucleotides read TGCAGTGCTTCTCTAGCGGGAGGGAGCTACAATGAGCAGTTCTTC.

This clonotype was recorded at least ten times. V is TRBV5-1 and J is TRBJ1-1, with 8 bases identical to TRBD1. CDR3 length equals 16 residues. Germline loops: CDR1 SGHRS, CDR2 YFSETQ. V shed 2 bases, J shed 1 base, and the junction held 7 bases outside the gene matches. CDR3 loop: CASSFYQGAQNTEAFF. The DNA for the CDR3 is TGCGCCAGCAGCTTTTACCAGGGGGCCCAGAACACTGAAGCTTTCTTT.

Remarks on this clonotype: Its ends do not fully match the called genes, so a read error is possible. CDR3 DNA sequence: TGTGTCAGTAGTCGGACAGGAGGCACCGGGGAGCTGTTTTTT. Translating it yields CVSSRTGGTGELFF. V and J are TRBV19 and TRBJ2-2; 7 nucleotides align to TRBD1. The germline gives CDR1 LNHDA, CDR2 SQIVND (reference sequence). This CDR3 is built from 14 residues.